This TCR beta chain was found in a study of cytomegalovirus exposure and HLA in healthy donors. Findings and caveats of the study: In a later analysis, an Asian-associated ancestry cluster reportedly showed fewer N-insertions than the approximately 620-donor mean. Under in vitro conditions, a few CMV-associated chains were confirmed as specific for CMV antigens.

Notes on this clone: Its target is unknown.

This CDR3 is 20 amino acids long. After removal of 2 bases from V and 2 bases from J, the junction contained 14 bases not matched to a gene. The germline CDR1 and CDR2 sequences are SSHAT and FNYEAQ (reference sequence). At sampling all donors were nominally healthy, likely with unrecorded immune exposures. PCR was performed using 60 Vbeta and 13 Jbeta primers. Method: immunoSEQ multiplex PCR; TCRdb's copy keeps in-frame clones and lacks some. The profile shows a few hundred thousand clones, approximately 80% of them singletons. The TCR sequence derives from a woman aged 55-69 years in good health and CMV-seropositive. The sample taken for sequencing was PBMCs. V is TRBV7-7 and J is TRBJ2-7; 14 bases agree with TRBD2. The CDR3 loop is CASSLRPGLAGAGRPYEQYF. For the CDR3, the DNA is TGTGCCAGCAGCTTACGGCCGGGACTAGCGGGAGCTGGGAGGCCCTACGAGCAGTACTTC. Looking up the rest from reference TRBV7-7 and TRBJ2-7 gives the full variable domain: GAGVSQSPRYKVTKRGQDVTLRCDPISSHATLYWYQQALGQGPEFLTYFNYEAQPDKSGLPSDRFSAERPEGSISTLTIQRTEQRDSAMYRCASSLRPGLAGAGRPYEQYFGPGTRLTVT.